A single sample is the source of the 4 T cell receptor beta chains below, sequenced in a study of Ad26.COV2.S vaccination and SARS-CoV-2 variants. The assay was immunoSEQ multiplex PCR, and TCRdb's table has in-frame clones only and misses some. The sample includes about 420,000 clones, approximately 88% seen only once; the top ten take approximately 4%. Treatment specified: around 19 received Ad26.COV2.S at low or high dose, single or two shots; about 5 received placebo; per-sample allocation not given. The study sampled participants on day 63 after the first vaccine or placebo injection. This specimen consisted of peripheral blood, obtained in a trial of Ad26.COV2.S vaccine versus placebo. The receptor set was obtained from a person between 18 and 59 years old who received the Ad26.COV2.S COVID-19 vaccine or a placebo.

The genes are TRBV30 and TRBJ2-1; 11 bases align to TRBD2. The CDR3 loop spans 15 amino acids. V lost 4 bases to trimming and J lost 6 bases; unmatched junction nucleotides: 8. From germline, CDR1 is GTSNPN and CDR2 SVGIG (reference sequence). CDR3 sequence reads: CAWNTIAGGINEQFF. The CDR3 DNA reads as TGTGCCTGGAATACAATAGCGGGGGGGATCAATGAGCAGTTCTTC.

In its sample, this clone was seen once. The chain links TRBV7-8 to TRBJ2-3, with TRBD2 matching over 9 bases. The germline V gene has CDR1 SGHVS and CDR2 FQNEAQ. The CDR3 has 13 amino acids. J was trimmed by 4 bases and V by 5 bases; bases with no gene match: 1. The CDR3 sequence: CASSRLAADTQYF. The CDR3 region has the DNA TGTGCCAGCAGCCGACTAGCGGCAGATACGCAGTATTTT.

The chain recombines TRBV28 with TRBJ2-1, with 8 bases matching TRBD1. The CDR3 totals 16 residues. Trimming at V came to 6 bases and at J to 7 bases, leaving 14 bases not matched to a gene. Germline-derived CDR1 and CDR2 are MDHEN and SYDVKM. The CDR3 nucleotides read TGTGCCAGCAGAGCAATAGGGACAGGCTATACAAATGAGCAGTTCTTC. It encodes CASRAIGTGYTNEQFF.

V and J are TRBV28 and TRBJ1-2; D is possibly TRBD1 (6 bases). CDR3 length: 14 amino acids. V dropped 2 bases and J dropped 4 bases, with 11 bases sitting between them. The germline V gene encodes CDR1 MDHEN and CDR2 SYDVKM. The CDR3 DNA sequence: TGTGCCAGCAGTTTAGCGGGCAGGGGCTATGGCTACACCTTC. Protein: CASSLAGRGYGYTF.